Below are 20 T cell receptor beta chains sequenced from a single sample in a study of cytomegalovirus exposure and HLA in healthy donors (dated by TCRdb to 2016 to 2017). Receptors were amplified or captured by the immunoSEQ multiplex PCR assay. The multiplex PCR relied on a mix of 60 forward primers for TCR Vbeta segments and 13 reverse primers for TCR Jbeta segments. TCRdb took this table from immuneACCESS and kept in-frame rearrangements with V and J called. Such tables lack part of the clones; where checked against another copy, unresolved V genes explain under half of the gap, and the rest is unexplained. Across this sample there are 90,000 to 110,000 clones, with around 81% seen only once. The ten biggest clones cover roughly 2.2% of the sample. Sequenced sample: PBMCs. Receptors were obtained from a woman aged 30 to 39 in good health and CMV-seronegative.

This clone showed up just a few times. This rearrangement joins TRBV4-1 to TRBJ1-2; the match to TRBD1 covers 10 bases. V gave up 1 base and J gave up 2 bases; unmatched junction bases: 1. Per the germline V gene, CDR1 is MGHRA and CDR2 is YSYEKL. The CDR3 extends over 15 amino acids. The CDR3 DNA sequence: TGCGCCAGCAGCCAAGTGGGACAGGGGAACTATGGCTACACCTTC. Amino acids: CASSQVGQGNYGYTF.

For the CDR3, the DNA is TGTGCCAGCTCACAGGACAGGGGAGCGGGAAGCAATCAGCCCCAGCATTTT. Its translation: CASSQDRGAGSNQPQHF. The J gene is TRBJ1-5, the V gene TRBV18, with 9 bases fitting TRBD1. Per germline, CDR1 KGHSH and CDR2 LQKENI. The CDR3 spans 17 residues. V was pared by 4 bases and J by 1 base, with 8 bases of the junction left unmatched.

The chain has TRBV6-1 and TRBJ1-6; D ambiguous. Germline V gives CDR1 MNHNS, CDR2 SASEGT. Trimming took 3 bases from V and 10 from J, leaving 13 bases between them. The CDR3 has 14 amino acids. The CDR3 DNA follows: TGTGCCAGCAGTGACGCTGCCACTGAATCACCCCTCCACTTT. Protein: CASSDAATESPLHF.

The CDR3 nucleotides read TGTGCCAGCAGCCTGGACAGGGGGCGTTTTGGCTACACCTTC. It codes for CASSLDRGRFGYTF. The chain is built from TRBV28 and TRBJ1-2; 11 bases line up with TRBD1. The CDR3 has 14 amino acids. The V segment lost 6 bases and the J segment 7 bases; nucleotides outside the gene matches: 7. Germline V lookup: CDR1 MDHEN, CDR2 SYDVKM.

This chain joins TRBV23-1 and TRBJ1-5, with D perhaps TRBD1 (5 bases). TRBV23-1 is given ORF status, its function remaining uncertain. Trimming removed 3 bases at V and 7 bases at J, with 16 bases between. This CDR3 region has 15 residues. CDR3 loop: CASSQRSGEWQPQHF. CDR3 nucleotide sequence: TGCGCCAGCAGTCAGAGGTCGGGGGAGTGGCAGCCCCAGCATTTT.

The chain carries TRBV27 and TRBJ1-1; no reliable D call. Germline V gene data show CDR1 as MNHEY and CDR2 as SMNVEV (reference sequence). The CDR3 is 15 residues long. The V end lost 4 bases, the J end lost 0 bases, and 12 bases lay between the germline ends. CDR3 loop: CASSSPGNMNTEAFF. The CDR3 region has the DNA TGTGCCAGCAGTTCTCCGGGGAACATGAACACTGAAGCTTTCTTT.

V is TRBV7-2 and J is TRBJ2-5, with no clear D. Germline values: CDR1 SGHTA, CDR2 FQGNSA. This CDR3 spans 13 amino acids. Trimming removed 3 bases at V and 3 bases at J, with 8 bases between. The CDR3 nucleotides are TGTGCCAGCAGCTTCAAGGCGGAAGAGACCCAGTACTTC. The encoded protein is CASSFKAEETQYF.

The chain carries TRBV7-9 and TRBJ2-3, with D possibly TRBD1 on 6 matching bases. With 6 bases removed from V and 3 bases from J, the gap between germline ends came to 16 bases. The CDR3 has 15 residues. Germline values: CDR1 SEHNR, CDR2 FQNEAQ (reference sequence). CDR3 loop: CASSRGQGSTDTQYF. Here the CDR3 DNA reads TGTGCCAGCAGTCGGGGCCAGGGGAGTACAGATACGCAGTATTTT.

This chain joins TRBV9 and TRBJ2-1; 9 nucleotides line up with TRBD2. The V gene end was trimmed by 4 bases and the J gene end by 2 bases; junction bases not matched to a gene: 7. The CDR3 has 16 amino acids. CDR1 and CDR2 (germline): SGDLS, YYNGEE. The CDR3 bases are TGTGCCAGCAGCCCAACTAGCGGGTCTGCCTACAATGAGCAGTTCTTC. This gives the protein CASSPTSGSAYNEQFF.

This chain connects TRBV15 to TRBJ2-5, with TRBD1 matching 11 bases. The J call may be in error: the DNA end matches TRBJ2-7 better. Per the germline V gene, CDR1 is LNHNV and CDR2 is YYDKDF (reference sequence). The CDR3 runs to 14 residues. This chain's CDR3 is CATSRDRGLYEQYF. CDR3 coding DNA: TGTGCCACCAGCAGGGACAGGGGGCTATACGAGCAGTACTTC.

The rearrangement joins TRBV7-9 to TRBJ2-1; weak D call: TRBD1 (5 bases). This CDR3 region has 13 residues. Germline values: CDR1 SEHNR, CDR2 FQNEAQ (reference sequence). Trimming took off 7 bases at V and 8 bases at J, with 15 bases between the two ends. CDR3 DNA sequence: TGTGCCAGCAAAATACTTGGGGCCGATGAGCAGTTCTTC. This encodes CASKILGADEQFF.

The rearrangement uses TRBV28 and TRBJ1-4, with TRBD1 identical over 8 bases. The CDR3 is 17 amino acids. Trimming took 6 bases from V and 0 from J; bases not matched to a gene: 9. The V gene's germline CDR1 is MDHEN and CDR2 SYDVKM. The CDR3: CASRRDRPLATNEKLFF. In DNA, the CDR3 is TGTGCCAGCAGGCGGGACAGGCCGCTTGCAACTAATGAAAAACTGTTTTTT.

CDR3 loop: CASSLAANYEQYF. The CDR3 bases are TGCGCCAGCAGCTTGGCCGCTAACTACGAGCAGTACTTC. V usage is TRBV5-1 and J usage is TRBJ2-5, with no clear D. TRBJ2-7 matches the DNA end more closely, so the J call is doubtful. CDR3 length: 13 residues. Germline V gene sequence: CDR1 SGHRS, CDR2 YFSETQ.

The table lists this clone with a few counts. The chain couples TRBV4-1 to TRBJ1-4, with 9 bases matching TRBD1. In germline, CDR1 is MGHRA, CDR2 YSYEKL. V was clipped by 0 bases and J by 5 bases; unmatched bases: 4. CDR3 length: 16 residues. The CDR3 here is CASSQDLTGGNEKLFF. As DNA, the CDR3 is TGCGCCAGCAGCCAAGATTTGACAGGGGGAAATGAAAAACTGTTTTTT.

J is TRBJ2-5 and V is TRBV29-1, with 9 bases identical to TRBD1. The CDR3 is made up of 12 amino acids. Germline lookup yields CDR1 SQVTM and CDR2 ANQGSEA. Trimming at V came to 7 bases and at J to 5 bases, leaving 5 bases not matched to a gene. The CDR3 loop reads CSAHRGLETQYF. CDR3 sequence (DNA): TGCAGCGCACACAGGGGGCTTGAGACCCAGTACTTC.

CDR3 nucleotides: TGTGCCAGCAGTTCCCGGGGCCAAGAGACCCAGTACTTC. Protein product: CASSSRGQETQYF. The chain joins TRBV6-5 to TRBJ2-5; a weak D match, TRBD2 (5 bases). Germline loops: CDR1 MNHEY, CDR2 SVGAGI. Trimming removed 4 bases at V and 1 base at J, with 7 bases between. The CDR3 is made up of 13 amino acids.

J is TRBJ1-5 and V is TRBV7-9; D remains ambiguous. The germline V gene has CDR1 SEHNR and CDR2 FQNEAQ (reference sequence). This CDR3 comprises 12 residues. The V end was cut by 1 base, the J end by 7 bases, with 5 bases between. The CDR3 loop reads CASSLDSQPQHF. The CDR3, as DNA: TGTGCCAGCAGCTTAGACTCGCAGCCCCAGCATTTT.

Details on this clone: At one end, the junction sequence differs from germline, possibly due to a read error. The chain carries TRBV7-9 and TRBJ2-1; the D gene is possibly TRBD1 (5 bases). Germline CDR1 reads SEHNR; CDR2 reads FQNEAQ (reference sequence). The CDR3 is 15 residues long. CDR3 DNA: TGTTCCAGCAGCTTTATGGGGCAGTCCTACAATGAGCAGTTCTTC. It encodes CSSSFMGQSYNEQFF.

Concerning this clone itself: Relative to the germline gene, one junction end is altered; a read error may explain this. The chain carries TRBV30 and TRBJ1-2; D not certain. Germline V gives CDR1 GTSNPN, CDR2 SVGIG (reference sequence). There are 15 residues in the CDR3. The CDR3 DNA reads TGTGCCTGGAGTCCCTGGTTGGGCGTTGACTATAGCTACACCTTC. Its translation is CAWSPWLGVDYSYTF.

As for this clone: A read error may produce the germline difference seen at one junction end. The CDR3 protein is CASSSYNSPLHF. The CDR3 DNA follows: TGTGCCAGCAGCTCCTACAATTCACCCCTCCACTTT. This rearrangement joins TRBV7-6 to TRBJ1-6; no firm D call. The CDR3 runs 12 residues. In germline, CDR1 is SGHVS, CDR2 FNYEAQ.